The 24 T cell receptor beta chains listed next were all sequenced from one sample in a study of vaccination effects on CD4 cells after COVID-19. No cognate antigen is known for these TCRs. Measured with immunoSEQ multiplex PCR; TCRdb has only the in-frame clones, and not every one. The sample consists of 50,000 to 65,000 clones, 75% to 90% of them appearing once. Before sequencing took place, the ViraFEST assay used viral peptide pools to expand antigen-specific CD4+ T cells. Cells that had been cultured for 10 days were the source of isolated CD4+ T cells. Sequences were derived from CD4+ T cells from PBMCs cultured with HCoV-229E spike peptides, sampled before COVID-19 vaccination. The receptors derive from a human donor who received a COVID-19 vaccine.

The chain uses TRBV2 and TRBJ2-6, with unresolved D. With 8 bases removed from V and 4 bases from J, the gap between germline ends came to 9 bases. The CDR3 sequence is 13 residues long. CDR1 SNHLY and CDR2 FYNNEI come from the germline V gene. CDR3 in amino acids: CASDNGGANVLTF. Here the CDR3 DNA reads TGTGCCAGCGATAATGGGGGGGCCAACGTCCTGACTTTC.

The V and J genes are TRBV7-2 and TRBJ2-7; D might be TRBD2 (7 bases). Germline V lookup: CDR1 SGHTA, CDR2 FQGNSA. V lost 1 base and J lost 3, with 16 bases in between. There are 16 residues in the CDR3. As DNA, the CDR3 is TGTGCCAGCAGCTTAGTCTTCCGGGGGGCGATCTACGAGCAGTACGTC. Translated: CASSLVFRGAIYEQYV.

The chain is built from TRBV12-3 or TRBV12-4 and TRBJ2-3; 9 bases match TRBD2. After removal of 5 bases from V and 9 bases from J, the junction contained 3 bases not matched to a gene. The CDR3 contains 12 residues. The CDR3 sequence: CASSPLAGTQYF. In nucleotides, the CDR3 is TGTGCCAGCAGTCCACTAGCGGGCACGCAGTATTTT.

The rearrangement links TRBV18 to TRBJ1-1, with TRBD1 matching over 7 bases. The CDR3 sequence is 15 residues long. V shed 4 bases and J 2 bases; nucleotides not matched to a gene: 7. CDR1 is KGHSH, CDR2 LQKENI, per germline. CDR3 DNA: TGTGCCAGCTCACAGACAGGGACCCAAAACACTGAAGCTTTCTTT. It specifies CASSQTGTQNTEAFF.

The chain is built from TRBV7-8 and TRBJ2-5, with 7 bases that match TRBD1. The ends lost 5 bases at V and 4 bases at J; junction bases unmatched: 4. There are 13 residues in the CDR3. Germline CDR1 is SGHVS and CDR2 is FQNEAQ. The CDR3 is CASSPRTGETQYF. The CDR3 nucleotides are TGTGCCAGCAGCCCTAGGACAGGAGAGACCCAGTACTTC.

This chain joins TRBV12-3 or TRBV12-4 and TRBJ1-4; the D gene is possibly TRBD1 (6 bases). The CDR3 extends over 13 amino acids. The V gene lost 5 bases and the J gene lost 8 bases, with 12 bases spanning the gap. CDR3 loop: CASSRTQGEKLFF. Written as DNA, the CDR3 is TGTGCCAGCAGTCGGACCCAGGGGGAAAAACTGTTTTTT.

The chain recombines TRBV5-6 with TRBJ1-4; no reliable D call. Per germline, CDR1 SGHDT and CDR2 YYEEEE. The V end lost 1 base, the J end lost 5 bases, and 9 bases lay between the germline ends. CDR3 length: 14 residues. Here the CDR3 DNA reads TGTGCCAGCAGCTTGTCGACGGTCAATGAAAAACTGTTTTTT. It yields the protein CASSLSTVNEKLFF.

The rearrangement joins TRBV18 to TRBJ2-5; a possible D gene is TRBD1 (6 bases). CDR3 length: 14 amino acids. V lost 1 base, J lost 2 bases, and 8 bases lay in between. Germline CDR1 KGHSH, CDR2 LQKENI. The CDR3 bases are TGTGCCAGCTCACCACGGCAGGGGCAAGAGACCCAGTACTTC. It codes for CASSPRQGQETQYF. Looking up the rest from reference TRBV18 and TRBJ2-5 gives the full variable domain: NAGVMQNPRHLVRRRGQEARLRCSPMKGHSHVYWYRQLPEEGLKFMVYLQKENIIDESGMPKERFSAEFPKEGPSILRIQQVVRGDSAAYFCASSPRQGQETQYFGPGTRLLVL.

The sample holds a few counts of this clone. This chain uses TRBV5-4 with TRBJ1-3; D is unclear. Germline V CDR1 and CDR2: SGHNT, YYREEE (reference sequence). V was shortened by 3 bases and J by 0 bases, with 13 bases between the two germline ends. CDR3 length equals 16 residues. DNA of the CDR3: TGTGCCAGCAGCTCGCAGACGGTGAGCTCTGGAAACACCATATATTTT. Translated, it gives CASSSQTVSSGNTIYF.

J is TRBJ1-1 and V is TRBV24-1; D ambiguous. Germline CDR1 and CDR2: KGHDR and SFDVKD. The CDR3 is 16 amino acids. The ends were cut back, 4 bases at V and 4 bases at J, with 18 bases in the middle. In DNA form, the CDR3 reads TGTGCCACCAGTGACCCCTCAAGGGCCCCAGGCACTGAAGCTTTCTTT. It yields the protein CATSDPSRAPGTEAFF.

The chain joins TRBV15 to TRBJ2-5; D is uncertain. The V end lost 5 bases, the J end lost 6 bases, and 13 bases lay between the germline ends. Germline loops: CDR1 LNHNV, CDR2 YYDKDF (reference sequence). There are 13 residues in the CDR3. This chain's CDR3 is CATSSPIAKTQYF. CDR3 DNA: TGTGCCACCAGCTCGCCGATTGCGAAGACCCAGTACTTC.

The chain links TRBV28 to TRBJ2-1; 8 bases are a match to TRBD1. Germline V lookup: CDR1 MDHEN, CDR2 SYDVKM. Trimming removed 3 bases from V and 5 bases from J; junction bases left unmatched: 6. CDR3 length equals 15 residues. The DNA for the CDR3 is TGTGCCAGCAGTTTGGGACAGGATGGCGACAATGAGCAGTTCTTC. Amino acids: CASSLGQDGDNEQFF.

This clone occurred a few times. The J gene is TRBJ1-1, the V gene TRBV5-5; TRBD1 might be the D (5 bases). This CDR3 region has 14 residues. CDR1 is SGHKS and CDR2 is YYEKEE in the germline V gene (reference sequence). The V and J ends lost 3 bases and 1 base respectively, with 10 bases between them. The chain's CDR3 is CASSWFQGNTEAFF. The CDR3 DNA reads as TGTGCCAGCAGCTGGTTCCAGGGGAACACTGAAGCTTTCTTT. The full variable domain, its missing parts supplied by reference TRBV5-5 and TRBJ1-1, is DAGVTQSPTHLIKTRGQQVTLRCSPISGHKSVSWYQQVLGQGPQFIFQYYEKEERGRGNFPDRFSARQFPNYSSELNVNALLLGDSALYLCASSWFQGNTEAFFGQGTRLTVV.

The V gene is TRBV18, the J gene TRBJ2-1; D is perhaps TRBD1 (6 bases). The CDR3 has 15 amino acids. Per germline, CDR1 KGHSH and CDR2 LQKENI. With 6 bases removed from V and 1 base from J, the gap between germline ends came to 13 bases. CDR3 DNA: TGTGCCAGCTCTCCGACAGGTTTTTCCTACAATGAGCAGTTCTTC. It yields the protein CASSPTGFSYNEQFF. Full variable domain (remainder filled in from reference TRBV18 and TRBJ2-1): NAGVMQNPRHLVRRRGQEARLRCSPMKGHSHVYWYRQLPEEGLKFMVYLQKENIIDESGMPKERFSAEFPKEGPSILRIQQVVRGDSAAYFCASSPTGFSYNEQFFGPGTRLTVL.

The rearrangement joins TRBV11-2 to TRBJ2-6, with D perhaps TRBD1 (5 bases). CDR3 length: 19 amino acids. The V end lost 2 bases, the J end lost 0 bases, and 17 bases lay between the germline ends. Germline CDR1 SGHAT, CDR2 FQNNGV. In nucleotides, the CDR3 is TGTGCCAGCAGCTTAAGGTCAGGGAACCCAAGCTCTGGGGCCAACGTCCTGACTTTC. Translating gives CASSLRSGNPSSGANVLTF.

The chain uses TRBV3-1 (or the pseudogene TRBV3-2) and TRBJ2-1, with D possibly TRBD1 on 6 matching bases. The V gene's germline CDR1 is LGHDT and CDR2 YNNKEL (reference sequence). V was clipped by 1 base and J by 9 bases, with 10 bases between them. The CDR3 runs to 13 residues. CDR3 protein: CASSQAQGLEQFF. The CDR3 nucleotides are TGTGCCAGCAGCCAAGCTCAGGGGCTTGAGCAGTTCTTC.

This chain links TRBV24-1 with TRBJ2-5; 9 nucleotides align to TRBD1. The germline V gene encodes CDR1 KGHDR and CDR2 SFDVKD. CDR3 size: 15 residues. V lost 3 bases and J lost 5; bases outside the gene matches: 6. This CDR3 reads CATSDPRQGVETQYF. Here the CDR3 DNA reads TGTGCCACCAGTGATCCTCGACAGGGGGTTGAGACCCAGTACTTC.

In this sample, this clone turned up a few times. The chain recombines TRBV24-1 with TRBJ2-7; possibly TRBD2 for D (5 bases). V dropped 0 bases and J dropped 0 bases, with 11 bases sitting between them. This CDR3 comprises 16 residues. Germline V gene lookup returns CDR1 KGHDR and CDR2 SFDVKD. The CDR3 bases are TGTGCCACCAGTGATTTGCCGATTGGGAGCTCCTACGAGCAGTACGTC. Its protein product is CATSDLPIGSSYEQYV.

CDR3 nucleotides: TGTGCCAGCAGCTCCGCTCCCTCGAGGCTCCGTAGCACAGATACGCAGTATTTT. Protein product: CASSSAPSRLRSTDTQYF. The chain is built from TRBV7-2 and TRBJ2-3, with D uncertain. The CDR3 covers 18 residues. Looked up from germline, CDR1 is SGHTA and CDR2 is FQGNSA. Trimming left V 4 bases short and J 0 bases short, with 20 bases between.

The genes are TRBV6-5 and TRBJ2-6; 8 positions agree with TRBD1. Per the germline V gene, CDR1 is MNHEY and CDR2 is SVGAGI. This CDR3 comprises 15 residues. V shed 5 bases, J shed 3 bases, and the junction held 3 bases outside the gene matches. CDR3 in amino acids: CASSRTGLGANVLTF. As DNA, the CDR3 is TGTGCCAGCAGTAGGACAGGGCTTGGGGCCAACGTCCTGACTTTC.

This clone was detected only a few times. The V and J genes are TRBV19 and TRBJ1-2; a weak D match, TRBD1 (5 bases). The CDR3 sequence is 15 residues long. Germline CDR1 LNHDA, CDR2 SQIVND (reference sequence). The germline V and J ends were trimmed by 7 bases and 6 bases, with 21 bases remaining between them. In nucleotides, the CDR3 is TGTGCCAGTACCCCCGTCGGATGGGGCGTTGATGGCTACACCTTC. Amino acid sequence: CASTPVGWGVDGYTF.

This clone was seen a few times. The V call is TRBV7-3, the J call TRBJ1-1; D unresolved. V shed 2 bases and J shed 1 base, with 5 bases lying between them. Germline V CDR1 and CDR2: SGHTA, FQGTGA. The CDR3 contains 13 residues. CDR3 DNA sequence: TGTGCCAGCAGCTTACGGCAGAACACTGAAGCTTTCTTT. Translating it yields CASSLRQNTEAFF. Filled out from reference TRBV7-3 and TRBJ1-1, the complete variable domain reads GAGVSQTPSNKVTEKGKYVELRCDPISGHTALYWYRQSLGQGPEFLIYFQGTGAADDSGLPNDRFFAVRPEGSVSTLKIQRTERGDSAVYLCASSLRQNTEAFFGQGTRLTVV.

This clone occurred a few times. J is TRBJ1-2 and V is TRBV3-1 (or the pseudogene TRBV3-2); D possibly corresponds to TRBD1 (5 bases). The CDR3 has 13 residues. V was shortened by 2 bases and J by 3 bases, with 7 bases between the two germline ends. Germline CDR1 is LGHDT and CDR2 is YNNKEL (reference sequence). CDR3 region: CASSQTRDYGYTF. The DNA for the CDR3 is TGTGCCAGCAGCCAAACCAGGGACTATGGCTACACCTTC.

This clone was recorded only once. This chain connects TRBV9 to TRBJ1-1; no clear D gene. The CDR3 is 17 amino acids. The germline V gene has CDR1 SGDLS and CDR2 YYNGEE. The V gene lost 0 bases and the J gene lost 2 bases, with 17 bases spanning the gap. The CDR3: CASSVAPGIQRNTEAFF. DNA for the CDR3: TGTGCCAGCAGCGTAGCACCCGGGATTCAGAGAAACACTGAAGCTTTCTTT.